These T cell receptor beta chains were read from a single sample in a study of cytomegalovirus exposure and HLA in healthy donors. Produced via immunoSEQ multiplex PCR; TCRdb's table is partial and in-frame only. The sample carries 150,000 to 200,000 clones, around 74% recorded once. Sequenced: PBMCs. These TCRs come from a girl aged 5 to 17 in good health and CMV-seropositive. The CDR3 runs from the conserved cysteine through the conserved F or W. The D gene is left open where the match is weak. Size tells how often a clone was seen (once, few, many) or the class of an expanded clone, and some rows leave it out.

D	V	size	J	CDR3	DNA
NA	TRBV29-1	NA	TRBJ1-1	CSVEGQLNTEAFF	TGCAGCGTTGAAGGACAGTTGAACACTGAAGCTTTCTTT
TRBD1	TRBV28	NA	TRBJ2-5	CASRLTGGETQYF	TGTGCCAGTAGATTAACAGGGGGAGAGACCCAGTACTTC
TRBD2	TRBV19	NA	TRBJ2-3	CASSTRLAGGTDTQYF	TGTGCCAGTAGTACGAGACTAGCGGGGGGCACAGATACGCAGTATTTT
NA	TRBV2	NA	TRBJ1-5	CASSVSWMSNQPQHF	TGTGCCAGCAGTGTTAGCTGGATGAGCAATCAGCCCCAGCATTTT
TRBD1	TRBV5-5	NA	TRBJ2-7	CASSLDPGTGILNEQYF	TGTGCCAGCAGCTTGGACCCCGGGACAGGGATTCTAAACGAGCAGTACTTC
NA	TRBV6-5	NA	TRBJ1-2	CASSYQVSGHGYTF	TGTGCCAGCAGTTACCAGGTTTCAGGGCACGGCTACACCTTC
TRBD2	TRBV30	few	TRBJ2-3	CAWSLSGGSTDTQYF	TGTGCCTGGAGCCTTAGCGGGGGGAGCACAGATACGCAGTATTTT
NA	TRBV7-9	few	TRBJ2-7	CASSLAGRYEQYF	TGTGCCAGCAGCTTAGCCGGGAGATACGAGCAGTACTTC
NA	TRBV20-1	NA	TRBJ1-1	CSAPMNTEAFF	TGCAGTGCTCCCATGAACACTGAAGCTTTCTTT
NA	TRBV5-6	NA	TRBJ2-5	CASSLQGVKETQYF	TGTGCCAGCAGCTTACAGGGCGTGAAAGAGACCCAGTACTTC
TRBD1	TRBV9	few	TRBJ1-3	CASSMGTAMSGNTIYF	TGTGCCAGCAGCATGGGGACAGCGATGTCTGGAAACACCATATATTTT
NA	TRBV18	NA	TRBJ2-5	CASSPPGRTQETQYF	TGTGCCAGCTCACCACCTGGCAGGACACAAGAGACCCAGTACTTC
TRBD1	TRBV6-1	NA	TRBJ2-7	CASSEDGTGLEQYF	TGTGCCAGCAGTGAAGACGGGACAGGGCTCGAGCAGTACTTC
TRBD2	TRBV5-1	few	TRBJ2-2	CASSISGADTGELFF	TGCGCCAGCAGCATTAGCGGGGCCGACACCGGGGAGCTGTTTTTT
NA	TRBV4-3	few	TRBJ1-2	CASSQDGGTEAHGYTF	TGCGCCAGCAGCCAAGATGGGGGCACGGAGGCGCATGGCTACACCTTC
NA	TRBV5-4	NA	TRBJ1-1	CASSNPGGEGTEAFF	TGTGCCAGCAGCAATCCGGGGGGGGAGGGCACTGAAGCTTTCTTT
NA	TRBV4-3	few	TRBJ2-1	CASSREQGSYNEQFF	TGCGCCAGCAGCCGAGAACAGGGCTCCTACAATGAGCAGTTCTTC
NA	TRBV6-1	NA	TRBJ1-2	CASSNPGSYGYTF	TGTGCCAGCAGTAATCCAGGGTCTTATGGCTACACCTTC
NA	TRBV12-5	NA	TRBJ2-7	CASGLDRVGQYF	TGTGCTAGTGGTTTGGACAGGGTAGGGCAGTACTTC
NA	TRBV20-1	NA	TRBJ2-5	CSARVGETHYF	TGCAGTGCTAGAGTAGGAGAGACCCATTACTTC